This T cell receptor beta chain was sequenced during a study of T cell repertoires in cytomegalovirus infection. Study context: A matching HLA type, together with CMV infection, was signaled by public TCR beta signatures. Notes on the study in general: Ex vivo responses were dominated by HLA-C-restricted CMV-specific TCR beta clonotypes. The cumulative frequency of public TCR beta families identified carriers of CMV plus the relevant HLA.

The CDR3 covers 15 residues. Trimming stripped 4 bases from V and 0 bases from J, with 11 bases between. CDR1 is SGHTA and CDR2 is FQGNSA in the germline V gene. This clonotype was detected ten times or more. Its specificity is unknown. From the reads, TCRdb called clonotypes with MiXCR, one entry per CDR3 protein. The sample lists about 240,000 distinct CDR3 sequences; approximately 7% were seen once. V is TRBV7-2 and J is TRBJ2-3, with D possibly matching TRBD2 (6 bases). This sequence was found in a human donor in good health (CMV status not recorded). Some clones in this sample may be carry-over from other donors' samples. Sample: PBMCs. For the CDR3, the DNA is TGTGCCAGCAGCTGGAGGGCCAGAAGCACAGATACGCAGTATTTT. Residues: CASSWRARSTDTQYF.